One sample yielded the 30 T cell receptor beta chains listed below, sequenced in a study of blood T cell repertoires in COVID-19. Here immunoSEQ multiplex PCR was the method, and the copy in TCRdb shows in-frame clones only, minus some. This repertoire shows hundreds of thousands of clones, around 90% found once; its top ten account for around 3%. Sequencing used peripheral blood. The receptor set was obtained from a young man with active or convalescent COVID-19.

The chain combines TRBV10-3 with TRBJ2-5; a weak D match, TRBD1 (6 bases). The germline gives CDR1 ENHRY, CDR2 SYGVKD. The V end lost 7 bases, the J end lost 3 bases, and 12 bases lay between the germline ends. This CDR3 has 13 residues. The CDR3 protein is CAIIGAGEETQYF. The CDR3 region has the DNA TGTGCCATCATAGGGGCAGGGGAAGAGACCCAGTACTTC.

The J gene is TRBJ2-1, the V gene TRBV24-1, with TRBD2 identical over 7 bases. The CDR3 covers 15 residues. Germline CDR1 KGHDR, CDR2 SFDVKD. V lost 5 bases to trimming and J lost 6 bases; unmatched junction nucleotides: 9. CDR3 in amino acids: CATSARTSFSNEQFF. CDR3 DNA: TGTGCCACCAGTGCCCGGACTAGTTTTTCCAATGAGCAGTTCTTC.

The V and J genes are TRBV4-1 and TRBJ2-3, with 11 positions matching TRBD2. The germline V gene has CDR1 MGHRA and CDR2 YSYEKL. Trimming removed 2 bases from V and 4 bases from J; junction bases left unmatched: 8. The CDR3 has 17 residues. The CDR3 reads CASSQQIAGGLADTQYF. In DNA form, the CDR3 reads TGCGCCAGCAGCCAACAAATAGCGGGGGGGCTCGCAGATACGCAGTATTTT.

The chain combines TRBV6-6 with TRBJ1-3; tentative D call: TRBD1 (5 bases). V lost 4 bases, J lost 0 bases, and 10 bases lay in between. Germline V lookup: CDR1 MNHNY, CDR2 SVGAGI (reference sequence). The CDR3 runs 15 residues. The CDR3 here is CASSSQGSSGNTIYF. CDR3 bases: TGTGCCAGCAGTTCCCAGGGTTCCTCTGGAAACACCATATATTTT.

This clone has just a few counts. The V call is TRBV28, the J call TRBJ1-1, with D perhaps TRBD1 (6 bases). The CDR3 sequence is 15 residues long. V lost 2 bases and J lost 0, with 10 bases in between. Germline V gene lookup returns CDR1 MDHEN and CDR2 SYDVKM. CDR3 DNA: TGTGCCAGCAGTTTACTCAACAGGGTGAACACTGAAGCTTTCTTT. Protein: CASSLLNRVNTEAFF.

This chain uses TRBV11-1 with TRBJ2-7; D uncertain. The CDR3 contains 13 residues. V was shortened by 0 bases and J by 4 bases, with 7 bases between the two germline ends. Germline lookup yields CDR1 SGHAT and CDR2 FQDESV (reference sequence). CDR3 nucleotides: TGTGCCAGCAGCTTAGCACGGTTTTACGAGCAGTACTTC. This encodes CASSLARFYEQYF. Full variable domain (remainder filled in from reference TRBV11-1 and TRBJ2-7): EAEVAQSPRYKITEKSQAVAFWCDPISGHATLYWYRQILGQGPELLVQFQDESVVDDSQLPKDRFSAERLKGVDSTLKIQPAELGDSAMYLCASSLARFYEQYFGPGTRLTVT.

The rearrangement links TRBV30 to TRBJ2-7; D is uncertain. The CDR3 runs 15 residues. Trimming removed 2 bases from V and 7 bases from J, with 21 bases in between. From germline, CDR1 is GTSNPN and CDR2 SVGIG (reference sequence). In DNA form, the CDR3 reads TGTGCCTGGAGTACCATCCAAAGCACTTTGAGGGAGCAGTACTTC. This translates into CAWSTIQSTLREQYF.

The J gene is TRBJ1-1, the V gene TRBV6-5, with 9 nucleotides matching TRBD1. Germline V gene data show CDR1 as MNHEY and CDR2 as SVGAGI. CDR3 length: 16 residues. J lost 4 bases, V lost 0 bases, and 6 bases had no gene match. The CDR3 is CASSYSGTGPSTEAFF. In nucleotides, the CDR3 is TGTGCCAGCAGTTACTCCGGGACAGGGCCTTCCACTGAAGCTTTCTTT.

J is TRBJ1-2 and V is TRBV13; D gene ambiguous. The CDR3 length is 15 residues. Trimming took off 0 bases at V and 4 bases at J, with 12 bases between the two ends. Germline loops: CDR1 PRHDT, CDR2 FYEKMQ (reference sequence). The CDR3 spells CASSLGRGLRYGYTF. The CDR3 DNA sequence: TGTGCCAGCAGCTTAGGCCGAGGGCTACGCTATGGCTACACCTTC.

CDR3 bases: TGTGCCACCAGCAGAGATGCCAGGGCCTCTGGAAACACCATATATTTT. This translates into CATSRDARASGNTIYF. This chain joins TRBV15 and TRBJ1-3; a weak D match, TRBD1 (5 bases). V lost 0 bases to trimming and J lost 0 bases, with 9 bases between them. Germline V gives CDR1 LNHNV, CDR2 YYDKDF (reference sequence). The length of the CDR3 is 16 residues.

This chain connects TRBV5-1 to TRBJ2-5; D possibly corresponds to TRBD2 (6 bases). The CDR3 loop spans 14 amino acids. Trimming took 4 bases from V and 1 from J, leaving 11 bases between them. Germline V gene data show CDR1 as SGHRS and CDR2 as YFSETQ. This chain's CDR3 is CASSGGTSQETQYF. Here the CDR3 DNA reads TGCGCCAGCAGCGGCGGGACTTCCCAAGAGACCCAGTACTTC.

The J gene is TRBJ2-5, the V gene TRBV15; D not certain. With 0 bases removed from V and 6 bases from J, the gap between germline ends came to 8 bases. Germline lookup yields CDR1 LNHNV and CDR2 YYDKDF (reference sequence). This CDR3 is built from 13 residues. CDR3 sequence (DNA): TGTGCCACCAGCAGAGACCGAAGCCAGACCCAGTACTTC. Amino acids: CATSRDRSQTQYF.

The chain couples TRBV27 to TRBJ2-3; TRBD2 aligns across 7 bases. The CDR3 contains 15 residues. Germline-derived CDR1 and CDR2 are MNHEY and SMNVEV (reference sequence). The ends lost 4 bases at V and 7 bases at J; junction bases unmatched: 11. For the CDR3, the DNA is TGTGCCAGCAGTTCTATTGCGGGAGTTGTACATACGCAGTATTTT. This codes for CASSSIAGVVHTQYF.

V and J are TRBV25-1 and TRBJ2-5, with D possibly TRBD1 on 5 matching bases. Germline V CDR1 and CDR2: MGHDK, SYGVNS. CDR3 length equals 14 residues. Trimming shortened V by 3 bases and J by 5 bases, and 13 bases separated the two germline ends. CDR3 DNA sequence: TGTGCCAGCAGTGATACGTTCTCAGGGGAGACCCAGTACTTC. As protein: CASSDTFSGETQYF.

This clone has just a few counts. CDR3 region: CASSRGQYTGELFF. The CDR3, as DNA: TGCGCCAGCAGCAGAGGACAGTACACCGGGGAGCTGTTTTTT. The genes are TRBV5-1 and TRBJ2-2, with D possibly being TRBD1 (6 bases). The germline gives CDR1 SGHRS, CDR2 YFSETQ. Trimming shortened V by 4 bases and J by 3 bases, and 10 bases separated the two germline ends. The CDR3 totals 14 residues.

The chain carries TRBV28 and TRBJ2-7; D possibly corresponds to TRBD1 (5 bases). The CDR3 has 13 amino acids. Trimming took 5 bases from V and 3 from J, leaving 11 bases between them. Germline CDR1 reads MDHEN; CDR2 reads SYDVKM. This chain's CDR3 is CASSIDRNYEQYF. In DNA, the CDR3 is TGTGCCAGCAGTATCGACAGAAACTACGAGCAGTACTTC.

About this clone: The germline gene is not matched at one end of the junction; a read error may be the cause. V is TRBV18 and J is TRBJ1-2, with 9 bases fitting TRBD1. The CDR3 sequence is 14 residues long. Germline V lookup: CDR1 KGHSH, CDR2 LQKENI. CDR3 sequence reads: CASSPGTGYYGYTF. In DNA form, the CDR3 reads TGTGCCAGCTCACCGGGGACAGGGTACTACGGCTACACCTTC.

The gene calls are TRBV19 and TRBJ2-1; perhaps TRBD2 as D (5 bases). Trimming cost V 0 bases and J 8 bases, with 29 bases left between them. Germline assignment: CDR1 LNHDA and CDR2 SQIVND (reference sequence). The CDR3 is 20 amino acids. This chain's CDR3 is CASSIDIDEAGPIPPHEQFF. CDR3 coding DNA: TGTGCCAGTAGTATAGATATTGATGAGGCGGGTCCAATCCCCCCCCATGAGCAGTTCTTC.

This chain uses TRBV9 with TRBJ1-4, with no clear D. Trimming shortened V by 3 bases and J by 7 bases, and 13 bases separated the two germline ends. Germline V gene lookup returns CDR1 SGDLS and CDR2 YYNGEE. The CDR3 runs to 14 residues. This CDR3 reads CASSADGSGEKLFF. As DNA, the CDR3 is TGTGCCAGCAGCGCCGACGGCTCGGGTGAAAAACTGTTTTTT.

The CDR3 loop reads CASSEPGHQPQHF. In DNA, the CDR3 is TGTGCCAGCAGTGAGCCAGGTCATCAGCCCCAGCATTTT. V and J are TRBV6-4 and TRBJ1-5, with D uncertain. The germline V gene encodes CDR1 MRHNA and CDR2 SNTAGT. Trimming cost V 3 bases and J 5 bases, with 8 bases left between them. This CDR3 region has 13 residues.

V usage is TRBV10-1 and J usage is TRBJ2-7; D might be TRBD1 (6 bases). Trimming left V 10 bases short and J 7 bases short, with 20 bases between. Germline values: CDR1 WNHNN, CDR2 SYGVQD (reference sequence). The CDR3 is 13 amino acids. CDR3 protein: CAIPKPRTEEQYF. DNA for the CDR3: TGCGCCATCCCAAAGCCCCGGACAGAGGAGCAGTACTTC.

The chain has TRBV27 and TRBJ1-1; no definite D call. Trimming removed 5 bases from V and 6 bases from J, with 16 bases in between. CDR1 MNHEY and CDR2 SMNVEV come from the germline V gene (reference sequence). The CDR3 length is 14 residues. CDR3 bases: TGTGCCAGCAGTCCAGGAGGAGGAGGGTCTGAAGCTTTCTTT. Protein product: CASSPGGGGSEAFF.

The chain has TRBV6-1 and TRBJ2-7; D possibly corresponds to TRBD1 (6 bases). V lost 6 bases and J 4 bases, leaving 10 bases between the germline ends. Per germline, CDR1 MNHNS and CDR2 SASEGT. The CDR3 has 12 amino acids. The CDR3 region is CASRPTGYEQYF. The CDR3 nucleotides read TGTGCCAGCAGGCCGACAGGTTACGAGCAGTACTTC.

The chain links TRBV5-6 to TRBJ1-6; 7 bases are a match to TRBD1. The CDR3 is made up of 16 amino acids. CDR1 SGHDT and CDR2 YYEEEE come from the germline V gene. Trimming at V came to 4 bases and at J to 2 bases, leaving 6 bases not matched to a gene. The CDR3 loop is CASSRQGLTYNSPLHF. The DNA for the CDR3 is TGTGCCAGCAGCCGACAGGGCCTCACCTATAATTCACCCCTCCACTTT.

The chain is built from TRBV4-3 and TRBJ2-4; D might be TRBD1 (7 bases). V dropped 0 bases and J dropped 7 bases, with 16 bases sitting between them. Germline V CDR1 and CDR2: LGHNA, YSLEER. The CDR3 consists of 16 residues. As DNA, the CDR3 is TGCGCCAGCAGCCAAGAGCGGGGAAGGGGGCGGAACATTCAGTACTTC. Its protein product is CASSQERGRGRNIQYF.

The chain combines TRBV18 with TRBJ2-3; D uncertain. V gave up 5 bases and J gave up 2 bases, with 5 bases separating them. Germline CDR1 KGHSH, CDR2 LQKENI. This CDR3 has 12 residues. The CDR3 coding sequence is TGTGCCAGCTCAGTATACACAGATACGCAGTATTTT. It is translated as CASSVYTDTQYF.

V is TRBV25-1 and J is TRBJ2-7; 11 bases are a match to TRBD2. This CDR3 comprises 16 residues. The V gene's germline CDR1 is MGHDK and CDR2 SYGVNS. The V segment lost 3 bases and the J segment 2 bases; nucleotides outside the gene matches: 6. The CDR3 DNA sequence: TGTGCCAGCAGTGAGCCCGGGACTAGCGGAACCTACGAGCAGTACTTC. Protein: CASSEPGTSGTYEQYF.

The chain combines TRBV2 with TRBJ1-3, with D unclear. The CDR3 runs 16 residues. Trimming shortened V by 0 bases and J by 0 bases, and 9 bases separated the two germline ends. Germline CDR1 SNHLY, CDR2 FYNNEI. CDR3 bases: TGTGCCAGCAGTGAAGCGCTAACAGCCTCTGGAAACACCATATATTTT. Protein: CASSEALTASGNTIYF.

The chain couples TRBV5-1 to TRBJ2-3; TRBD2 matches 15 bases. The CDR3 consists of 18 residues. The V segment lost 1 base and the J segment 2 bases; nucleotides outside the gene matches: 5. Per the germline V gene, CDR1 is SGHRS and CDR2 is YFSETQ. The CDR3 loop is CASSLLGLAGGPTDTQYF. For the CDR3, the DNA is TGCGCCAGCAGCTTGCTCGGACTAGCGGGGGGGCCCACAGATACGCAGTATTTT.

This chain joins TRBV28 and TRBJ1-2, with TRBD1 as a possible D gene (6 bases). The V gene lost 5 bases and the J gene lost 6 bases, with 13 bases spanning the gap. Germline loops: CDR1 MDHEN, CDR2 SYDVKM. The CDR3 loop spans 13 amino acids. The CDR3 is CASSRTDIDGYTF. Here the CDR3 DNA reads TGTGCCAGCAGTCGGACAGACATAGATGGCTACACCTTC.